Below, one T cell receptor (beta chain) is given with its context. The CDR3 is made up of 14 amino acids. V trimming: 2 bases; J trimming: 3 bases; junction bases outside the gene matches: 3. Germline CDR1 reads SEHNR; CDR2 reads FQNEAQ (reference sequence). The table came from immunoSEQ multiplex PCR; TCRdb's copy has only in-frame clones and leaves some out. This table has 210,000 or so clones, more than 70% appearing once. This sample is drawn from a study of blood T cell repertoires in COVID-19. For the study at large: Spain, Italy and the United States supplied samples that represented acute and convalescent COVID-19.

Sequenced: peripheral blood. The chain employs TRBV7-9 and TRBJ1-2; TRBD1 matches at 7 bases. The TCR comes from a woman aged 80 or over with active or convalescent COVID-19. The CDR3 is CASSLNQGDYGYTF. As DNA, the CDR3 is TGTGCCAGCAGCTTAAATCAGGGGGACTATGGCTACACCTTC.